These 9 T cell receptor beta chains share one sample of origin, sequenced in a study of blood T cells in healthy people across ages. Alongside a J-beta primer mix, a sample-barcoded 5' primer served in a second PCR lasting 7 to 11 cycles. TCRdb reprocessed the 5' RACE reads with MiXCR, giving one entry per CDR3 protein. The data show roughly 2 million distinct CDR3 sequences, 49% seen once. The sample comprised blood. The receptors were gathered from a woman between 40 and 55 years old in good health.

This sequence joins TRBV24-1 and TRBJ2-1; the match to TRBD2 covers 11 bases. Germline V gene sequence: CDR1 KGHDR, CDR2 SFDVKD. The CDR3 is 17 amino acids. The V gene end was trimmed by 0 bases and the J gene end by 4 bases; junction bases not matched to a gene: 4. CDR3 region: CATSDLPASGGYNEQFF. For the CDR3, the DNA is TGTGCCACCAGTGATTTGCCGGCTAGCGGGGGGTACAATGAGCAGTTCTTC.

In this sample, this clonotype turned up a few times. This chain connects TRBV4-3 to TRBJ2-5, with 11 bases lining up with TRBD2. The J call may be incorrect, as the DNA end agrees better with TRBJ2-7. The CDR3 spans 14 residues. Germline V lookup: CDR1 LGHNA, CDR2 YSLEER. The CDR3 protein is CASSLGTSGNEQYF. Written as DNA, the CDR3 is TGCGCCAGCAGCCTAGGGACTAGCGGTAACGAGCAGTACTTC.

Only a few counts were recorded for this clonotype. The CDR3 DNA is TGTGCCAGCAGTTTGTGGTTCACAGATACGCAGTATTTT. Its translation is CASSLWFTDTQYF. The genes are TRBV12-3 or TRBV12-4 and TRBJ2-3; D call uncertain. This CDR3 has 13 amino acids. Trimming took off 3 bases at V and 2 bases at J, with 6 bases between the two ends.

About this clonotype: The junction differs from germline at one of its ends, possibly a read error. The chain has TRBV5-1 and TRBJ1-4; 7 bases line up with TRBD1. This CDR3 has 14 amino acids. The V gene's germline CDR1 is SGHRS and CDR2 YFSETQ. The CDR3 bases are TGCGCCAGCAGACAAGGACAGGTTAATGAAAAACTGTCTTTT. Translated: CASRQGQVNEKLSF. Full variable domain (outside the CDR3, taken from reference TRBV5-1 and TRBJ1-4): KAGVTQTPRYLIKTRGQQVTLSCSPISGHRSVSWYQQTPGQGLQFLFEYFSETQRNKGNFPGRFSGRQFSNSRSEMNVSTLELGDSALYLCASRQGQVNEKLSFGSGTQLSVL.

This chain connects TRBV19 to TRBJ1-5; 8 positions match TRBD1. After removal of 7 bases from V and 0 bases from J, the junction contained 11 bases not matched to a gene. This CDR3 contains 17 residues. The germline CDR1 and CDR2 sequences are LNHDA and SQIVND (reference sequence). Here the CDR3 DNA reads TGTGCCAGTACTTCCGGACAGGGACGAAATAGCAATCAGCCCCAGCATTTT. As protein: CASTSGQGRNSNQPQHF.

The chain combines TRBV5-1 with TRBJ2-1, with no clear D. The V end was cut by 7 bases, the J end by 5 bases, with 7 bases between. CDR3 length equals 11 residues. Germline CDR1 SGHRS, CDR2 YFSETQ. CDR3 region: CASGDHNEQFF. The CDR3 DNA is TGCGCCAGCGGAGACCACAATGAGCAGTTCTTC.

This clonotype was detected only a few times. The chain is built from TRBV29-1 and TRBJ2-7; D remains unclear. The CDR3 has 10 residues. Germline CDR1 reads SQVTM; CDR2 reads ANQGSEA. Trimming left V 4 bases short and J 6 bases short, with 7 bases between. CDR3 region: CSVGAGEQYF. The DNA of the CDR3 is TGCAGCGTTGGGGCAGGCGAGCAGTACTTC.

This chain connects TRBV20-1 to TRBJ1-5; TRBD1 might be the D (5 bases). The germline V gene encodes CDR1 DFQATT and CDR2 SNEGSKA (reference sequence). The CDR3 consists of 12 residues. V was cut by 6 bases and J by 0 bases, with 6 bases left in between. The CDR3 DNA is TGCAGTGCCGGACATAGCAATCAGCCCCAGCATTTT. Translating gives CSAGHSNQPQHF.

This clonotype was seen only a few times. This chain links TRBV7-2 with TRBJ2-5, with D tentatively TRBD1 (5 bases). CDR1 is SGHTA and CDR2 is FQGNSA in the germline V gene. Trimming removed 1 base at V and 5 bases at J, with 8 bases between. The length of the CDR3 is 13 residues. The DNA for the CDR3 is TGTGCCAGCAGCTTAGAACACAGGGAGACCCAGTACTTC. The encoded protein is CASSLEHRETQYF.